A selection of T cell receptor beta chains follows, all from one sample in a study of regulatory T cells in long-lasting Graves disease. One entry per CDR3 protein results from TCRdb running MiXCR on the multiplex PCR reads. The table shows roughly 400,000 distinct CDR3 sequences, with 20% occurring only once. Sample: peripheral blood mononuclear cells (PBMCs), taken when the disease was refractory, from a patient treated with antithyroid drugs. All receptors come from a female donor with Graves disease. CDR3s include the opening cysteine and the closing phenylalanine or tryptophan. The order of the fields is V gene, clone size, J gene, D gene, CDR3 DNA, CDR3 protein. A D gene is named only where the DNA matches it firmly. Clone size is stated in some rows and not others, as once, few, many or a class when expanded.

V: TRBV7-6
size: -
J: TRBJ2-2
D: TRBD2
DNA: TGTGCCAGCAGCTTGGGTCGGGAGGGCACCGGGGAGCTGTTTTTT
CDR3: CASSLGREGTGELFF

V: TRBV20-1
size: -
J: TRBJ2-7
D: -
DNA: TGCAGTGCTAGAGATCCAGGGAGGAGCTCCTACGAGCAGTACTTC
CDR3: CSARDPGRSSYEQYF

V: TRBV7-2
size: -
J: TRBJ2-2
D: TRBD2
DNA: TGTGCCAGCAGCTTATTTTCCATAGCGGGAGGAACCGGGGAGCTGTTTTTT
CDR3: CASSLFSIAGGTGELFF

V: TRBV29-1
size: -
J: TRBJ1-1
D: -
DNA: TGCAGCGTTGGACGGCAGAACACTGAAGCTTTCTTT
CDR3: CSVGRQNTEAFF

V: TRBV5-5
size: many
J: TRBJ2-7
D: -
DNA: TGTGCCAGCTCACCCGGGGCCGGGGAGCAGTACTTC
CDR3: CASSPGAGEQYF

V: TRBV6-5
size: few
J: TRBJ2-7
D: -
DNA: TGTGCCAGCAGTTACCTTGAGGGTTACGAGCAGTACTTC
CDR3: CASSYLEGYEQYF

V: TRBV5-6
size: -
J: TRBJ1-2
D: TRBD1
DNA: TGTGCCAGCACCCTGAGGTTGGGACAGACCTATGGCTACACCTTC
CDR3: CASTLRLGQTYGYTF

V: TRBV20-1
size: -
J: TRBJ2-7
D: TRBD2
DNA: TGCAGTGCTAGAGATAAGGGCTCAGCGGGAGAGCAGTACTTC
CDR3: CSARDKGSAGEQYF

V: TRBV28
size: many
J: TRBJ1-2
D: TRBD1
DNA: TGTGCCAGCAGCCCTATGGGCGGACAGGGCGTTGGTTATGGCTACACCTTC
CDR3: CASSPMGGQGVGYGYTF

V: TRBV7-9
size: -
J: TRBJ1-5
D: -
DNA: TGTGCCAGCAGCTTAGGGGTCGACAATCAGCCCCAGCATTTT
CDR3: CASSLGVDNQPQHF

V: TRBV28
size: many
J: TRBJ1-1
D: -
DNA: TGTGCCAGCAGTCCGACCGGGAGGGCTACTGAAGCTTTCTTT
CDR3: CASSPTGRATEAFF

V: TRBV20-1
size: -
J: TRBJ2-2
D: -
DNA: TGCAGTGCGGCGACACAGAACACCGGGGAGCTGTTTTTT
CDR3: CSAATQNTGELFF

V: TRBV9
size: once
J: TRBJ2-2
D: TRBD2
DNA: TGTGCCAGCAGCGGAGGACTAGCGGGAACCGGGGGGCTGTTTTTT
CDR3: CASSGGLAGTGGLFF

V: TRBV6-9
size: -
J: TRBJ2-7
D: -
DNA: TGTGCCAGCAGTTACCCCTCTGCGGGCTACGAGCAGTACTTC
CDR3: CASSYPSAGYEQYF

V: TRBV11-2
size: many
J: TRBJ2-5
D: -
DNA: TGTGCCAGCAGCTTAGTCGGGGCGGAGACCCAGTACTTC
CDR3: CASSLVGAETQYF

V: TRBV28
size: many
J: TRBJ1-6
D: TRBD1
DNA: TGTGCCAGCAGCCGCGGGGACAGCTTTAATTCACCCCTCCACTTT
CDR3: CASSRGDSFNSPLHF

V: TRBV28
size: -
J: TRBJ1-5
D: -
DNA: TGTGCCAGCAGTTTATTTTGGGGGTGGCAGCCCCAGCATTTT
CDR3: CASSLFWGWQPQHF

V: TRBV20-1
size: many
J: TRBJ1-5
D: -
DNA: TGCAGTGCTGGATACAATAGCAATCAGCCCCAGCATTTT
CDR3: CSAGYNSNQPQHF

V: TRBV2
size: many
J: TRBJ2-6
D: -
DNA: TGTGCCAGCGGCGAGGGGGATGGGGCCAACGTCCTGACTTTC
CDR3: CASGEGDGANVLTF

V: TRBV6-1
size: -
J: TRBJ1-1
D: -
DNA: TGTGCCAGCAGATTGGCCATGAACACTGAAGCTTTCTTT
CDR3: CASRLAMNTEAFF

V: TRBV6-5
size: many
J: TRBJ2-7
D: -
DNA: TGTGCCAGCAGTTACTCAGGGCTCGAGCAGTACTTC
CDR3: CASSYSGLEQYF

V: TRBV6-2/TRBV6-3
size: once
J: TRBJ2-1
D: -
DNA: TGTGCCAGCATCGAAGCTGGGTCCTATGCGCCCTACAATGAGCAGTTCTTC
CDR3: CASIEAGSYAPYNEQFF

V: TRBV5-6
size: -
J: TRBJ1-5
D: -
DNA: TGTGCCAGCAGCTTGAATAGTGTAGAGCCCCAGCATTTT
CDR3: CASSLNSVEPQHF

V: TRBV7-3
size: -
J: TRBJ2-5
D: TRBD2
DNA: TGTGCCAGCAGCCCAAGCGGGGTCCAAGAGACCCAGTACTTC
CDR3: CASSPSGVQETQYF

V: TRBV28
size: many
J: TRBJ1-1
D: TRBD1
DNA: TGTGCCAGCAGAGTCGGGACAGGGGGGACCACTGAAGCTTTCTTT
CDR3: CASRVGTGGTTEAFF

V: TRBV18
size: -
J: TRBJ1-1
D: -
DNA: TGTGCCAGCTCACCTCAGGGGAACGCTGAAGCTTTCTTT
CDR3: CASSPQGNAEAFF

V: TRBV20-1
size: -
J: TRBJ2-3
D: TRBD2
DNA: TGCAGTGCTAGCCCCCTAGCGGGTGGCGATACGCAGTATTTT
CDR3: CSASPLAGGDTQYF